This T cell receptor (beta chain) was obtained from a study of T-cell reconstitution after alpha-beta-depleted transplantation in children. Germline V lookup: CDR1 DFQATT, CDR2 SNEGSKA (reference sequence). This CDR3 has 14 residues. V was trimmed by 2 bases and J by 7 bases, leaving 14 bases between them. Construction of the TCRbeta library involved unique molecular identifiers. TCRdb fed the PCR reads into MiXCR, producing one record per CDR3 protein. Altogether a few hundred thousand distinct CDR3 sequences are present, around 21% being singletons, with the ten largest covering 3.5% to 4%. This TCR was sampled from a human donor who donated a stem cell graft to a child with acute myeloid leukemia. The specimen was PBMCs from the stem cell graft donor, collected from the stem cell graft. The gene calls are TRBV20-1 and TRBJ1-4; D possibly corresponds to TRBD1 (5 bases). In nucleotides, the CDR3 is TGCAGTGCTAGACCGTGGGGGGTCGGTGAAAAACTGTTTTTT. Protein product: CSARPWGVGEKLFF.